This T cell receptor beta chain was identified in a study of blood T cell repertoires in COVID-19. Across the whole study: The United States, Italy and Spain provided the acute and convalescent COVID-19 samples. The analysed material was cDNA or gDNA that came from T cells, B-cell-depleted T cells, or PBMCs.

The ends lost 4 bases at V and 3 bases at J; junction bases unmatched: 9. Germline values: CDR1 MNHEY, CDR2 SVGEGT. The CDR3 is made up of 16 amino acids. Authors' methods: Amplifying reference gene primers gave estimates of nucleated cell counts. Clones were read by immunoSEQ multiplex PCR, and TCRdb kept only the in-frame ones, dropping some. V, J and clone size reflect that table, while D and trimming were determined from the DNA. This table holds roughly 330,000 clones, around 89% found once. The material sequenced was peripheral blood. This clonotype was obtained from a woman in her fifties or sixties with active or convalescent COVID-19. The chain uses TRBV6-2 or TRBV6-3 and TRBJ1-5, with 7 positions matching TRBD1. The CDR3 DNA sequence: TGTGCCAGCAGTTCCTACGGGACAGCTCCCAATCAGCCCCAGCATTTT. It specifies CASSSYGTAPNQPQHF.